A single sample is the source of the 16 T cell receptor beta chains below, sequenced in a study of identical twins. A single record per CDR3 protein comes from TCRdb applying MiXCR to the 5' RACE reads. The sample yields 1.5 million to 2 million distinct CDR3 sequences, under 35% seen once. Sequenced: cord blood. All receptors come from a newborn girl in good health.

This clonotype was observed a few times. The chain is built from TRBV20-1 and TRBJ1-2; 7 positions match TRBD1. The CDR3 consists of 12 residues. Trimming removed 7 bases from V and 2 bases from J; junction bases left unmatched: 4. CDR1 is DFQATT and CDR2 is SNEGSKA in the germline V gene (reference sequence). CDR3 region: CSVPGQNYGYTF. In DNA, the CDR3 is TGCAGTGTTCCGGGACAGAACTATGGCTACACCTTC.

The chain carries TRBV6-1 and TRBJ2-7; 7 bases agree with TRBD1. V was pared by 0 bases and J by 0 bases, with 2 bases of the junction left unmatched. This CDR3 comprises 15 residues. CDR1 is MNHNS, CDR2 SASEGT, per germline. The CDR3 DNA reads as TGTGCCAGCAGTGAAGCAGGGACAGTCTCCTACGAGCAGTACTTC. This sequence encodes CASSEAGTVSYEQYF.

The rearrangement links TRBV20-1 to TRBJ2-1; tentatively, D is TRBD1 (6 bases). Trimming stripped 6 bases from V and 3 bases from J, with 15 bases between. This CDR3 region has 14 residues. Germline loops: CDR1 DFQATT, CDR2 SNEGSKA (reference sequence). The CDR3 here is CSAAQGYLYNEQFF. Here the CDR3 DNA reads TGCAGTGCCGCACAGGGCTACCTCTACAATGAGCAGTTCTTC.

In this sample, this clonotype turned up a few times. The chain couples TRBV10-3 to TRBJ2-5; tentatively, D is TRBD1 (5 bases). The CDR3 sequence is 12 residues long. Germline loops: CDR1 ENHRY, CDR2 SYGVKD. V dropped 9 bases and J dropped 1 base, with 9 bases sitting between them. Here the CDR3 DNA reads TGTGCCATAGGACACCTCCAAGAGACCCAGTACTTC. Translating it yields CAIGHLQETQYF.

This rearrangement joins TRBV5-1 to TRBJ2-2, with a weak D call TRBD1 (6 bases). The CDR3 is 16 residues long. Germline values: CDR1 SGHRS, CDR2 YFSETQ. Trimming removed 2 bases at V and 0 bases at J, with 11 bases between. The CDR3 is CASSFDRPANTGELFF. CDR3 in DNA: TGCGCCAGCAGCTTTGACAGGCCCGCGAACACCGGGGAGCTGTTTTTT.

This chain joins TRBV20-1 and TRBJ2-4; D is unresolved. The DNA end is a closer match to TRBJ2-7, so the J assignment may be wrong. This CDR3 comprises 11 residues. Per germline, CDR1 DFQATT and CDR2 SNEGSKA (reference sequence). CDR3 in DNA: TGCAGTGCCCCCTCCAACTACGAGCAGTACTTC. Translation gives CSAPSNYEQYF.

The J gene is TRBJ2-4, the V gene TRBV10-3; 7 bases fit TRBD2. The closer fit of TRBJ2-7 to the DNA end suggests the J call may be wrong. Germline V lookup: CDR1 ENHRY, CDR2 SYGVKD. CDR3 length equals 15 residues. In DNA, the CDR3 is TGTGCCATCAGCCCGTCGGTGGGGGGGACCTACGAGCAGTACTTC. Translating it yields CAISPSVGGTYEQYF.

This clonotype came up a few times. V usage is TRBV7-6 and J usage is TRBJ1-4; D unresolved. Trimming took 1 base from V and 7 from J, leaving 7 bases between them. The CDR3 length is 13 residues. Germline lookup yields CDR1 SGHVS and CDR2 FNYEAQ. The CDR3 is CASSLERGEKLFF. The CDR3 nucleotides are TGTGCCAGCAGCTTAGAGCGGGGTGAAAAACTGTTTTTT. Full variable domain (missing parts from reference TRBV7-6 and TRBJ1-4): GAGVSQSPRYKVTKRGQDVALRCDPISGHVSLYWYRQALGQGPEFLTYFNYEAQQDKSGLPNDRFSAERPEGSISTLTIQRTEQRDSAMYRCASSLERGEKLFFGSGTQLSVL.

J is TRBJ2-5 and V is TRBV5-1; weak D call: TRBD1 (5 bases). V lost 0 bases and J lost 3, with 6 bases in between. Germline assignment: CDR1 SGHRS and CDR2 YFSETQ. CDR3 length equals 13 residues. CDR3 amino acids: CASSLVQEETQYF. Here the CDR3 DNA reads TGCGCCAGCAGCTTGGTACAGGAAGAGACCCAGTACTTC. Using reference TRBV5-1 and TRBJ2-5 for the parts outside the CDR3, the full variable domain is KAGVTQTPRYLIKTRGQQVTLSCSPISGHRSVSWYQQTPGQGLQFLFEYFSETQRNKGNFPGRFSGRQFSNSRSEMNVSTLELGDSALYLCASSLVQEETQYFGPGTRLLVL.

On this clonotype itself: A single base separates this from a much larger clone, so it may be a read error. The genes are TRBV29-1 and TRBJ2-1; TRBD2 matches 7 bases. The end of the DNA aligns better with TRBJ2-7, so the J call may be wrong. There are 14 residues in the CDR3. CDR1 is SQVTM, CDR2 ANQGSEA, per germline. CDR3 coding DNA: TGCAGCGTTCGGCGGGGGAGCTCCTACAATGAGCAGTACTTC. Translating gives CSVRRGSSYNEQYF.

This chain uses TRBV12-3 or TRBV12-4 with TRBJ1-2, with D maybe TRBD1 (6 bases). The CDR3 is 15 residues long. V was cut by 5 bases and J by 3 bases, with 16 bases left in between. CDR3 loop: CASSPWRDRYYGYTF. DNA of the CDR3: TGTGCCAGCAGTCCCTGGCGAGACAGGTACTATGGCTACACCTTC.

The CDR3 DNA sequence: TGTGCCACCAGGGGTGGTGGAGAGACCCAGTACTTC. Its translation: CATRGGGETQYF. The chain links TRBV24-1 to TRBJ2-5; D not certain. Germline lookup yields CDR1 KGHDR and CDR2 SFDVKD. V gave up 7 bases and J gave up 4 bases, with 9 bases separating them. The CDR3 covers 12 residues.

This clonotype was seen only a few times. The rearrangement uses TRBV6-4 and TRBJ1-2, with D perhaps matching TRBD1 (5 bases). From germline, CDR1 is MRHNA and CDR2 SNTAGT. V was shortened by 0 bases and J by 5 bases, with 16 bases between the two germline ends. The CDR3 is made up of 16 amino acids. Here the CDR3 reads CASSDSTSGQGYGYTF. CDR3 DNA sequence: TGTGCCAGCAGTGACTCCACCTCGGGCCAGGGATATGGCTACACCTTC.

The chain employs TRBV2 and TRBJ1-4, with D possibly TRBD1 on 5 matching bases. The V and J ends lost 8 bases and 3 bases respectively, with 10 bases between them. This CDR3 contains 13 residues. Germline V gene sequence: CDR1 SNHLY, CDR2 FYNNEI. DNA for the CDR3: TGTGCCAGCTCGGGGGAAGCTAATGAAAAACTGTTTTTT. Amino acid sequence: CASSGEANEKLFF.

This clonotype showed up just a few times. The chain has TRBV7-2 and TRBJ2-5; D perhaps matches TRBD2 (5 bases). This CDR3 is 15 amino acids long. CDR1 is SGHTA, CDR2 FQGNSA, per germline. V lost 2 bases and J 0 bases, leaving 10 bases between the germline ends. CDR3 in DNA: TGTGCCAGCAGCTTAACGGGGTACTACCAAGAGACCCAGTACTTC. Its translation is CASSLTGYYQETQYF. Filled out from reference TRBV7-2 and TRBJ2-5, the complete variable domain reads GAGVSQSPSNKVTEKGKDVELRCDPISGHTALYWYRQSLGQGLEFLIYFQGNSAPDKSGLPSDRFSAERTGGSVSTLTIQRTQQEDSAVYLCASSLTGYYQETQYFGPGTRLLVL.

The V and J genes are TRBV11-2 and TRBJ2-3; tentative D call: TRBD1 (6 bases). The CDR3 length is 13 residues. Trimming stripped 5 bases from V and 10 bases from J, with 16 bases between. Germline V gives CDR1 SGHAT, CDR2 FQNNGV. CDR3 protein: CASSRRTESAQYF. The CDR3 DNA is TGTGCCAGCAGCCGCCGGACAGAATCAGCGCAGTATTTT.